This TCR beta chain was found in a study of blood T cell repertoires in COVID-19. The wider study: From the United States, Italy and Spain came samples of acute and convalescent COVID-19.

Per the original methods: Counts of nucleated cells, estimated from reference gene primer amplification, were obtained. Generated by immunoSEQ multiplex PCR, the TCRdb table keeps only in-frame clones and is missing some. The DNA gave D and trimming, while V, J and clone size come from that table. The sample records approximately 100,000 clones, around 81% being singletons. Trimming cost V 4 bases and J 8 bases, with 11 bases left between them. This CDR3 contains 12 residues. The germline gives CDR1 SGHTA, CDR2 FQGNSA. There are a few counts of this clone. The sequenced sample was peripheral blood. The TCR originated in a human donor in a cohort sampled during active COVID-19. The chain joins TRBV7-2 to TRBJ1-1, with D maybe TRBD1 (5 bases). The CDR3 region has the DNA TGTGCCAGCAGCTCGACACAGGTAGAAGCTTTCTTT. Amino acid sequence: CASSSTQVEAFF. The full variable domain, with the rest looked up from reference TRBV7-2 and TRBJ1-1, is GAGVSQSPSNKVTEKGKDVELRCDPISGHTALYWYRQSLGQGLEFLIYFQGNSAPDKSGLPSDRFSAERTGGSVSTLTIQRTQQEDSAVYLCASSSTQVEAFFGQGTRLTVV.